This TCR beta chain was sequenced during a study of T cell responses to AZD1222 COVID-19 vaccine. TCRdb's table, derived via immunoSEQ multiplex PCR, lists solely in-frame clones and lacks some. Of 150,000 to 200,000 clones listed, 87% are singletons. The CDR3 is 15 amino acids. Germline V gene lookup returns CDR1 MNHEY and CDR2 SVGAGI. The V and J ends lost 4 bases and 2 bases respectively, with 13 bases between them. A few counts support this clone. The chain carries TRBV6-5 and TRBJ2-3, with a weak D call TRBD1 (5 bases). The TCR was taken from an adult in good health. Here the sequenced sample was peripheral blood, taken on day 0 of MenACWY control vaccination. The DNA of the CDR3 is TGTGCCAGCAGTTCATCGACAGACCACACAGATACGCAGTATTTT. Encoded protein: CASSSSTDHTDTQYF.